One and the same sample provided the 21 T cell receptor beta chains below, sequenced in a study of shared clonotypes between healthy human individuals. CD45RO negativity and positive selection for CCR7 defined naive CD8 cells, a population that excluded terminally differentiated effector memory CD45RA+ cells. The protocol was immunoSEQ multiplex PCR, while the TCRdb copy is restricted to in-frame clones and leaves out a portion. The table has hundreds of thousands of clones, 90% to 95% seen once. What was sequenced was naive CD8+ T cells sorted from blood. The source is a man between 25 and 39 years old in good health.

The rearrangement joins TRBV15 to TRBJ2-5, with 7 bases that match TRBD2. The junction had 14 bases not matched to a gene; V was cut back by 8 bases and J by 2 bases. The germline V gene has CDR1 LNHNV and CDR2 YYDKDF (reference sequence). The length of the CDR3 is 16 residues. The CDR3 region is CATRFPGGRPQETQYF. The CDR3 DNA reads as TGTGCCACCCGTTTTCCGGGAGGACGACCTCAAGAGACCCAGTACTTC.

V usage is TRBV6-1 and J usage is TRBJ2-1; D possibly corresponds to TRBD2 (6 bases). Germline loops: CDR1 MNHNS, CDR2 SASEGT. Trimming left V 6 bases short and J 0 bases short, with 12 bases between. This CDR3 has 15 residues. CDR3 loop: CASRTRLDSYNEQFF. The CDR3 DNA reads TGTGCCAGCAGGACTCGACTAGACTCCTACAATGAGCAGTTCTTC.

In this sample, this clone turned up once. The chain combines TRBV5-1 with TRBJ2-7, with TRBD1 identical over 10 bases. Trimming cost V 3 bases and J 5 bases; bases outside gene matches: 8. The CDR3 contains 15 residues. Germline V lookup: CDR1 SGHRS, CDR2 YFSETQ. The chain's CDR3 is CASSSRQGAPNEQYF. In nucleotides, the CDR3 is TGCGCCAGCAGCTCCCGACAGGGGGCGCCCAACGAGCAGTACTTC.

The chain joins TRBV13 to TRBJ2-5; D gene unclear. The CDR3 runs 12 residues. V was pared by 3 bases and J by 5 bases, with 7 bases between. The V gene's germline CDR1 is PRHDT and CDR2 FYEKMQ (reference sequence). CDR3 protein: CASSLGSETQYF. As DNA, the CDR3 is TGTGCCAGCAGCTTGGGGTCCGAGACCCAGTACTTC.

The gene calls are TRBV27 and TRBJ2-5, with 7 positions matching TRBD2. Per germline, CDR1 MNHEY and CDR2 SMNVEV (reference sequence). The junction had 12 bases not matched to a gene; V was cut back by 7 bases and J by 4 bases. The CDR3 is 15 residues long. The CDR3 region is CASTGVAGVGETQYF. CDR3 bases: TGTGCCAGCACCGGAGTGGCGGGAGTTGGAGAGACCCAGTACTTC.

This clone occurred once. V gene TRBV5-1 combines with J gene TRBJ1-2; D possibly corresponds to TRBD1 (6 bases). The CDR3 has 16 amino acids. Per the germline V gene, CDR1 is SGHRS and CDR2 is YFSETQ. Trimming shortened V by 0 bases and J by 5 bases, and 17 bases separated the two germline ends. DNA of the CDR3: TGCGCCAGCAGCTTGGAGGCTCCGGACAGTGGATATGGCTACACCTTC. This encodes CASSLEAPDSGYGYTF.

V and J are TRBV27 and TRBJ1-3; D unclear. The CDR3 runs 14 residues. Germline V CDR1 and CDR2: MNHEY, SMNVEV (reference sequence). Trimming cost V 7 bases and J 2 bases, with 12 bases left between them. The CDR3 loop is CASKWTSAGNTIYF. The CDR3 DNA follows: TGTGCCAGCAAATGGACGTCCGCTGGAAACACCATATATTTT.

The J gene is TRBJ1-1, the V gene TRBV5-5; possibly TRBD1 for D (6 bases). V was cut by 2 bases and J by 0 bases, with 23 bases left in between. This CDR3 has 19 amino acids. Germline CDR1 reads SGHKS; CDR2 reads YYEKEE (reference sequence). The CDR3 DNA follows: TGTGCCAGCAGCTTAGGGGATCAGGCCCGAAGGGGGATGAACACTGAAGCTTTCTTT. This encodes CASSLGDQARRGMNTEAFF. The variable domain in full, completed from reference TRBV5-5 and TRBJ1-1, reads DAGVTQSPTHLIKTRGQQVTLRCSPISGHKSVSWYQQVLGQGPQFIFQYYEKEERGRGNFPDRFSARQFPNYSSELNVNALLLGDSALYLCASSLGDQARRGMNTEAFFGQGTRLTVV.

With regard to this clone: At the DNA level, this CDR3 is encoded by other sequences in the same sample as well. This chain links TRBV27 with TRBJ2-7, with 8 bases lining up with TRBD1. This CDR3 spans 14 amino acids. Per the germline V gene, CDR1 is MNHEY and CDR2 is SMNVEV (reference sequence). V gave up 3 bases and J gave up 4 bases; unmatched junction bases: 5. Here the CDR3 reads CASSFVGQAYEQYF. The CDR3 DNA sequence: TGTGCCAGCAGTTTTGTGGGACAGGCGTACGAGCAGTACTTC.

A note on this clone: This CDR3 is also generated by other DNA sequences in the sample. The chain uses TRBV5-1 and TRBJ2-3; weak D call: TRBD1 (7 bases). The CDR3 spans 15 residues. The V end was cut by 1 base, the J end by 3 bases, with 12 bases between. The germline gives CDR1 SGHRS, CDR2 YFSETQ. CDR3 protein: CASSLKQGRTDTQYF. The CDR3 DNA follows: TGCGCCAGCAGCTTGAAACAGGGGAGGACAGATACGCAGTATTTT.

This clone has only one observation. The chain joins TRBV5-6 to TRBJ2-7, with TRBD1 identical over 11 bases. There are 16 residues in the CDR3. J gave up 2 bases and V 3 bases, and 7 bases lay outside the gene matches. The germline CDR1 and CDR2 sequences are SGHDT and YYEEEE. The CDR3 region has the DNA TGTGCCAGCAGCTGGGGGACAGGGGGACTAGCCTACGAGCAGTACTTC. The encoded protein is CASSWGTGGLAYEQYF.

This clone appeared a few times. This chain uses TRBV27 with TRBJ2-1, with D maybe TRBD2 (6 bases). The germline V gene encodes CDR1 MNHEY and CDR2 SMNVEV (reference sequence). There are 15 residues in the CDR3. Trimming removed 5 bases from V and 8 bases from J, with 19 bases in between. CDR3 bases: TGTGCCAGCAGTCCCATACCGACTAGGGGCGATGAGCAGTTCTTC. It encodes CASSPIPTRGDEQFF.

The genes are TRBV15 and TRBJ2-1, with 7 nucleotides matching TRBD2. The germline CDR1 and CDR2 sequences are LNHNV and YYDKDF (reference sequence). After removal of 2 bases from V and 1 base from J, the junction contained 5 bases not matched to a gene. This CDR3 is 16 amino acids long. CDR3: CATSRSRAGSYNEQFF. The CDR3 DNA is TGTGCCACCAGCAGATCTCGAGCGGGGTCCTACAATGAGCAGTTCTTC. Using reference TRBV15 and TRBJ2-1 for the parts outside the CDR3, the full variable domain is DAMVIQNPRYQVTQFGKPVTLSCSQTLNHNVMYWYQQKSSQAPKLLFHYYDKDFNNEADTPDNFQSRRPNTSFCFLDIRSPGLGDTAMYLCATSRSRAGSYNEQFFGPGTRLTVL.

This chain joins TRBV5-1 and TRBJ2-7; 9 bases fit TRBD1. With V trimmed by 3 bases and J by 2 bases, 3 bases remained unmatched. Germline loops: CDR1 SGHRS, CDR2 YFSETQ. The CDR3 has 14 amino acids. The CDR3 protein is CASSWGQGPYEQYF. As DNA, the CDR3 is TGCGCCAGCAGCTGGGGACAGGGTCCCTACGAGCAGTACTTC.

The chain recombines TRBV18 with TRBJ2-2; TRBD2 matches at 7 bases. Germline CDR1 is KGHSH and CDR2 is LQKENI. Trimming removed 3 bases from V and 2 bases from J; junction bases left unmatched: 9. This CDR3 comprises 17 residues. The CDR3 is CASSPNQTSRNTGELFF. DNA for the CDR3: TGTGCCAGCTCACCCAACCAGACTAGCCGAAACACCGGGGAGCTGTTTTTT.

V gene TRBV6-1 combines with J gene TRBJ1-2; possible D gene TRBD1, 5 bases. Germline-derived CDR1 and CDR2 are MNHNS and SASEGT. Trimming pared 1 base from V and 8 bases from J, leaving 11 bases between. CDR3 length: 13 residues. In DNA form, the CDR3 reads TGTGCCAGCAGTGAAGACGGGGCGTGGGGCTACACCTTC. Translating gives CASSEDGAWGYTF.

CDR3 in DNA: TGTGCCAGCAGCCCCAGACTAGCGGGTGACTACGGGGAGCTGTTTTTT. It specifies CASSPRLAGDYGELFF. The V and J genes are TRBV5-4 and TRBJ2-2; TRBD2 agrees at 10 bases. The V and J ends lost 4 bases and 7 bases, in that order; junction bases with no gene match: 10. The CDR3 is made up of 16 amino acids. From germline, CDR1 is SGHNT and CDR2 YYREEE (reference sequence).

The V call is TRBV10-3, the J call TRBJ2-3, with TRBD2 matching over 7 bases. The CDR3 is 14 residues long. V shed 6 bases and J 4 bases; nucleotides not matched to a gene: 7. Germline V CDR1 and CDR2: ENHRY, SYGVKD. The CDR3 coding sequence is TGTGCCATCAGCCCGACTAGCAGCGCAGATACGCAGTATTTT. Its protein is CAISPTSSADTQYF.

This chain links TRBV9 with TRBJ2-5; no definite D call. V lost 4 bases to trimming and J lost 5 bases, with 18 bases between them. The CDR3 totals 15 residues. CDR1 is SGDLS, CDR2 YYNGEE, per germline. The CDR3 region is CASSSPAAIRETQYF. CDR3 DNA sequence: TGTGCCAGCAGCTCCCCGGCAGCGATTAGGGAGACCCAGTACTTC.

The V and J genes are TRBV2 and TRBJ2-7; 7 nucleotides agree with TRBD1. Germline assignment: CDR1 SNHLY and CDR2 FYNNEI. This CDR3 has 12 amino acids. The V gene end was trimmed by 8 bases and the J gene end by 2 bases; junction bases not matched to a gene: 3. The CDR3 nucleotides read TGTGCCAGCGGACAGGAGACCTACGAGCAGTACTTC. Protein sequence: CASGQETYEQYF. The whole variable domain, remainder taken from reference TRBV2 and TRBJ2-7, is EPEVTQTPSHQVTQMGQEVILRCVPISNHLYFYWYRQILGQKVEFLVSFYNNEISEKSEIFDDQFSVERPDGSNFTLKIRSTKLEDSAMYFCASGQETYEQYFGPGTRLTVT.

The genes are TRBV6-1 and TRBJ2-7; tentative D call: TRBD2 (6 bases). Germline values: CDR1 MNHNS, CDR2 SASEGT. The V end lost 3 bases, the J end lost 5 bases, and 14 bases lay between the germline ends. CDR3 size: 14 residues. The DNA for the CDR3 is TGTGCCAGCAGTGAGGACTACCTATTGAACGAGCAGTACTTC. It specifies CASSEDYLLNEQYF.